This TCR beta chain was captured in a study of OX40 agonist ivuxolimab in advanced cancers. Study context: Cohort: about 80% men, mean age approximately 66, aged about 23 to 80.

This CDR3 region has 16 residues. Trimming took off 8 bases at V and 0 bases at J, with 17 bases between the two ends. The germline gives CDR1 LNHNV, CDR2 YYDKDF (reference sequence). Only in-frame clones appear in the TCRdb table, and some are missing; sequencing was by immunoSEQ multiplex PCR. The sample includes under 100,000 clones, roughly nine tenths of them seen just once. This sequence joins TRBV15 and TRBJ2-4; D is possibly TRBD2 (6 bases). Sequenced material: CD4+ or CD8+ T cells sorted from blood, taken in a trial of the OX40 agonist ivuxolimab. This TCR derives from an adult with an advanced solid tumor such as melanoma, head and neck, liver or kidney cancer. The CDR3 sequence is CATERGGVIAKNIQYF. As DNA, the CDR3 is TGTGCCACCGAGAGAGGAGGGGTCATAGCCAAAAACATTCAGTACTTC.